What follows is one T cell receptor beta chain and its context. CDR1 MDHEN and CDR2 SYDVKM come from the germline V gene. The length of the CDR3 is 12 residues. Trimming shortened V by 4 bases and J by 9 bases, and 10 bases separated the two germline ends. This sample is part of a study of cytomegalovirus exposure and HLA in healthy donors. With 60 Vbeta and 13 Jbeta primers, the PCR was carried out. The protocol was immunoSEQ multiplex PCR, while the TCRdb copy is restricted to in-frame clones and leaves out a portion. The sample carries about 170,000 clones, over 75% recorded once. The sequencing sample was made of PBMCs. The chain combines TRBV28 with TRBJ1-5; perhaps TRBD1 as D (6 bases). The clonotype was recovered from a woman between 50 and 59 years old in good health and CMV-seropositive. This CDR3 reads CASSSDRRPQHF. In DNA, the CDR3 is TGTGCCAGCAGTTCAGACAGGCGGCCCCAGCATTTT.